This TCR beta chain was documented in a study of CD8+CD57+ T cells in acquired aplastic anemia. TCR beta VDJ combinations and CDR3 sequences were profiled from genomic DNA. Using its own MiXCR run on the reads, TCRdb lists one record per CDR3 protein. The table has about 190,000 distinct CDR3 sequences, roughly half seen once. Many counts were recorded for this clonotype. CDR1 and CDR2 from the germline V gene are SEHNR and FQNEAQ (reference sequence). The CDR3 runs to 17 residues. With 0 bases removed from V and 2 bases from J, the gap between germline ends came to 15 bases. Sequenced input: sorted CD4+, CD8+, or CD8+CD57+ T cells (not recorded which) from PBMCs. V is TRBV7-9 and J is TRBJ2-3, with D perhaps matching TRBD2 (6 bases). The TCR comes from a human donor in good health, serving as a control. The CDR3 reads CASSLANPGVTTDTQYF. The CDR3, as DNA: TGTGCCAGCAGCTTAGCAAACCCGGGGGTTACCACAGATACGCAGTATTTT.